The rows below give T cell receptor beta chains drawn from one sample of a study of tumor-infiltrating lymphocytes in primary liver carcinoma. TCRdb used MiXCR to reprocess the multiplex PCR reads, holding one entry per CDR3 protein. Counted here are hundreds of thousands of distinct CDR3 sequences, roughly 60% occurring once; the ten biggest clones make up approximately 15%. Sequencing input: peripheral blood. The receptors were sampled from a woman aged 30 to 39 with primary liver carcinoma and hepatitis B virus infection. CDR3s include the opening cysteine and the closing phenylalanine or tryptophan. A D gene is named only where the DNA matches it firmly.

TRBV28,17,TRBJ2-5,.,CASSTRPGRVSRETQYF
TRBV5-4,16,TRBJ2-7,.,CASSLKGLAMPYEQYF
TRBV5-4,14,TRBJ2-7,TRBD2,CTSSRIAGASEQYF
TRBV11-3,14,TRBJ1-2,.,CASSLEGRDYGYTF
TRBV6-2/TRBV6-3,15,TRBJ2-7,.,CASSYLQDGNYEQYF
TRBV11-3,15,TRBJ2-1,TRBD2,CTSSRGLVGVGEQFF
TRBV12-3/TRBV12-4,14,TRBJ2-1,TRBD2,CASSFTSGYNEQFF
TRBV6-5,13,TRBJ1-1,.,CASSPKLNTEAFF
TRBV10-3,15,TRBJ2-5,.,CVISGSGTREGTQYF
TRBV9,15,TRBJ2-3,TRBD2,CASSISGRSTDTQYF
TRBV6-1,14,TRBJ2-1,TRBD1,CASINRQGVGEQFF
TRBV11-2,15,TRBJ1-5,.,CTSSKDRGGNQPQHF
TRBV29-1,16,TRBJ2-5,.,CSVEASRLGVQETQYF
TRBV12-3/TRBV12-4,15,TRBJ1-5,.,CASSLEVGNKQPQHF
TRBV28,16,TRBJ2-2,TRBD1,CASSPSGQGDTGELFF
TRBV7-8,12,TRBJ2-3,.,CSSSLSTDTQYF
TRBV11-2,13,TRBJ1-1,.,CASSLDRATASFF
TRBV6-2/TRBV6-3,17,TRBJ2-3,TRBD2,CASSYSNAGALTDTQYF
TRBV7-9,17,TRBJ2-3,TRBD2,CASSPRPLAGGTDTQYF
TRBV11-2,12,TRBJ2-1,.,CASSLEGVGQFF
TRBV11-1,15,TRBJ2-3,.,CANILYRAGTDTQYF
TRBV29-1,14,TRBJ2-5,TRBD2,CRVLPGLAGVTQYF
TRBV28,13,TRBJ2-7,.,CASSGQPSYEQYF
TRBV11-2,15,TRBJ1-6,.,CASSLEPGPNPAPHF
TRBV30,14,TRBJ2-1,.,CAWSAKNSYNEQFF
TRBV6-2/TRBV6-3,15,TRBJ2-6,.,CASTRRLSGANVLTF
TRBV4-3,13,TRBJ2-4,.,CASSQALQGIQYF
TRBV11-2,17,TRBJ2-7,TRBD2,CASSLGRETGGLGERYF
TRBV12-3/TRBV12-4,15,TRBJ2-7,TRBD2,CASSSSGGSSYEHYF
TRBV6-5,14,TRBJ1-5,.,CASWPSSSTGPQRF
TRBV11-3,15,TRBJ2-2,.,CTSSLEGTDLGELYF
TRBV28,12,TRBJ1-2,.,CASKSWDYGYTF
TRBV7-3,16,TRBJ2-5,TRBD1,CASSLRQDRGQETQYF
TRBV29-1,14,TRBJ2-5,TRBD1,CSVRKGTGVETQYF
TRBV7-9,16,TRBJ1-1,.,CASRRQGGLGNTKAFF
TRBV12-3/TRBV12-4,15,TRBJ2-7,.,CASSFNSASSYEQYF
TRBV2,13,TRBJ2-7,.,CATDGTVSYEQYF
TRBV6-5,15,TRBJ1-5,.,CASRSRGGSNQPQHF
TRBV14,13,TRBJ2-2,.,CVSSQGAWGELFF
TRBV7-9,16,TRBJ2-2,TRBD2,CASTSPTSANTGELFF